These 18 T cell receptor beta chains share one sample of origin, sequenced in a study of shared clonotypes between healthy human individuals (dated by TCRdb to 2020 to 2021). Receptors were amplified or captured by the immunoSEQ multiplex PCR assay. Here the immuneACCESS table is served through TCRdb, limited to in-frame sequences with V and J called. Missing clones are a known gap in these copies; in checked studies unresolved V genes cover under half, and the rest lacks a known reason. The sample table contains around 620,000 clones; only one count was recorded for approximately 95% of them. The ten top clones hold 0.11% of the sample. CD8 naive samples were obtained by positive selection for CCR7 among CD45RO-negative cells, yielding a CD45RA+CCR7+ population from which TemRA cells were excluded. The sample was naive CD8+ T cells sorted from blood. Interpreted using the paper, the cell subset or site label stands for: CD45RA+CCR7+. These TCRs come from a young woman in good health.

This chain links TRBV13 with TRBJ2-2; the match to TRBD2 covers 8 bases. This CDR3 comprises 14 residues. V trimming: 1 base; J trimming: 7 bases; junction bases outside the gene matches: 2. CDR1 and CDR2 from the germline V gene are PRHDT and FYEKMQ (reference sequence). CDR3 nucleotides: TGTGCCAGCAGCTTAGCCCTAGCGGGCGGGGAGCTGTTTTTT. This gives the protein CASSLALAGGELFF. Full variable domain (rest looked up from reference TRBV13 and TRBJ2-2): AAGVIQSPRHLIKEKRETATLKCYPIPRHDTVYWYQQGPGQDPQFLISFYEKMQSDKGSIPDRFSAQQFSDYHSELNMSSLELGDSALYFCASSLALAGGELFFGEGSRLTVL.

The chain combines TRBV2 with TRBJ2-1; TRBD1 matches at 7 bases. Germline V lookup: CDR1 SNHLY, CDR2 FYNNEI. The CDR3 covers 13 residues. Trimming removed 6 bases from V and 2 bases from J; junction bases left unmatched: 1. The CDR3 is CASSGTAYNEQFF. CDR3 coding DNA: TGTGCCAGCAGCGGGACAGCCTACAATGAGCAGTTCTTC. Full variable domain (missing parts from reference TRBV2 and TRBJ2-1): EPEVTQTPSHQVTQMGQEVILRCVPISNHLYFYWYRQILGQKVEFLVSFYNNEISEKSEIFDDQFSVERPDGSNFTLKIRSTKLEDSAMYFCASSGTAYNEQFFGPGTRLTVL.

The J gene is TRBJ1-1, the V gene TRBV2; D is uncertain. The CDR3 totals 14 residues. V was shortened by 7 bases and J by 1 base, with 13 bases between the two germline ends. CDR1 is SNHLY, CDR2 FYNNEI, per germline. CDR3 amino acids: CASMRQEENTEAFF. In DNA, the CDR3 is TGTGCCAGCATGCGTCAGGAGGAGAACACTGAAGCTTTCTTT. Variable domain in full (rest from reference TRBV2 and TRBJ1-1): EPEVTQTPSHQVTQMGQEVILRCVPISNHLYFYWYRQILGQKVEFLVSFYNNEISEKSEIFDDQFSVERPDGSNFTLKIRSTKLEDSAMYFCASMRQEENTEAFFGQGTRLTVV.

This clone was observed a single time. The V gene is TRBV11-2, the J gene TRBJ2-7, with TRBD2 as a possible D gene (6 bases). V dropped 1 base and J dropped 5 bases, with 15 bases sitting between them. The CDR3 is 15 amino acids. The V gene's germline CDR1 is SGHAT and CDR2 FQNNGV. The CDR3 region has the DNA TGTGCCAGCAGCTTAGGGTTGGGGGAGGCGGACGAGCAGTACTTC. This codes for CASSLGLGEADEQYF.

The chain is built from TRBV10-1 and TRBJ2-7; the match to TRBD1 covers 8 bases. Germline values: CDR1 WNHNN, CDR2 SYGVQD (reference sequence). The CDR3 runs 15 residues. The J segment lost 4 bases and the V segment lost 4 bases, leaving 9 bases of the junction unmatched. CDR3 region: CASSVEGTGYYEQYF. The CDR3, as DNA: TGCGCCAGCAGTGTCGAAGGGACAGGATATTACGAGCAGTACTTC.

V gene TRBV2 combines with J gene TRBJ1-5; TRBD1 aligns across 9 bases. The CDR3 sequence is 15 residues long. In germline, CDR1 is SNHLY, CDR2 FYNNEI. V was clipped by 4 bases and J by 1 base; unmatched bases: 2. This CDR3 reads CASSAQGASNQPQHF. CDR3 sequence (DNA): TGTGCCAGCAGTGCACAGGGGGCGAGCAATCAGCCCCAGCATTTT.

The V call is TRBV27, the J call TRBJ2-1, with 8 bases identical to TRBD2. The germline CDR1 and CDR2 sequences are MNHEY and SMNVEV (reference sequence). CDR3 size: 15 residues. V shed 6 bases, J shed 5 bases, and the junction held 9 bases outside the gene matches. The CDR3 here is CASRTAGAGHNEQFF. The DNA for the CDR3 is TGTGCCAGCAGGACAGCGGGAGCGGGTCACAATGAGCAGTTCTTC.

This sequence joins TRBV5-6 and TRBJ1-1; a weak D match, TRBD1 (5 bases). Germline CDR1 is SGHDT and CDR2 is YYEEEE. The CDR3 spans 15 residues. V was trimmed by 5 bases and J by 2 bases, leaving 16 bases between them. The CDR3 DNA sequence: TGTGCCAGCAGGGGGGTACTACAACTCAACACTGAAGCTTTCTTT. This codes for CASRGVLQLNTEAFF.

The chain joins TRBV6-1 to TRBJ2-7; 9 bases match TRBD1. The germline CDR1 and CDR2 sequences are MNHNS and SASEGT. Germline trimming cut 4 bases from V and 3 bases from J; bases unmatched to any gene: 7. The CDR3 extends over 15 amino acids. The DNA for the CDR3 is TGTGCCAGCAGTGGTCCGGGACAGGGACTCTACGAGCAGTACTTC. Protein: CASSGPGQGLYEQYF.

This sequence joins TRBV27 and TRBJ2-2; a weak D match, TRBD1 (6 bases). This CDR3 has 18 residues. V dropped 5 bases and J dropped 1 base, with 20 bases sitting between them. CDR1 and CDR2 (germline): MNHEY, SMNVEV (reference sequence). CDR3 loop: CASSLQGWASLNTGELFF. Here the CDR3 DNA reads TGTGCCAGCAGTCTACAGGGCTGGGCAAGTTTGAACACCGGGGAGCTGTTTTTT.

The CDR3 coding sequence is TGTGCCAGCAGTGGACTAGCGGGAGGGAGAGAGACCCAGTACTTC. This sequence encodes CASSGLAGGRETQYF. J is TRBJ2-5 and V is TRBV6-1; 14 positions agree with TRBD2. J was trimmed by 4 bases and V by 4 bases; bases with no gene match: 2. The CDR3 runs to 15 residues. The germline V gene has CDR1 MNHNS and CDR2 SASEGT.

The chain couples TRBV28 to TRBJ1-2; a possible D gene is TRBD1 (6 bases). The CDR3 is 14 residues long. Germline-derived CDR1 and CDR2 are MDHEN and SYDVKM. Trimming left V 3 bases short and J 8 bases short, with 16 bases between. For the CDR3, the DNA is TGTGCCAGCAGTTTGTACAGGGCCGGCGAAGGCTACACCTTC. This encodes CASSLYRAGEGYTF.

V gene TRBV5-8 combines with J gene TRBJ1-5, with D unresolved. Germline V lookup: CDR1 SGHTS, CDR2 YDEGEE. The length of the CDR3 is 11 residues. The V end was cut by 5 bases, the J end by 3 bases, with 3 bases between. CDR3 nucleotide sequence: TGTGCCAGCAGTTACAATCAGCCCCAGCATTTT. It translates to CASSYNQPQHF. The whole variable domain, remainder taken from reference TRBV5-8 and TRBJ1-5, is EAGVTQSPTHLIKTRGQQATLRCSPISGHTSVYWYQQALGLGLQFLLWYDEGEERNRGNFPPRFSGRQFPNYSSELNVNALELEDSALYLCASSYNQPQHFGDGTRLSIL.

The chain is built from TRBV9 and TRBJ2-5; 11 nucleotides agree with TRBD2. The V and J ends lost 3 bases and 5 bases, in that order; junction bases with no gene match: 12. The germline V gene encodes CDR1 SGDLS and CDR2 YYNGEE. The CDR3 is 17 amino acids. The DNA for the CDR3 is TGTGCCAGCAGCGCTGCTATAGCGGGAGGGCCAGGGGAGACCCAGTACTTC. Translated, it gives CASSAAIAGGPGETQYF.

The chain is built from TRBV27 and TRBJ1-1; a possible D gene is TRBD1 (5 bases). The CDR3 spans 17 residues. Between the trimmed V and J ends, which lost 2 bases and 1 base, there was a span of 17 bases. CDR1 MNHEY and CDR2 SMNVEV come from the germline V gene (reference sequence). CDR3 in amino acids: CASSLMDILLPNTEAFF. CDR3 coding DNA: TGTGCCAGCAGTTTAATGGACATTTTACTTCCGAACACTGAAGCTTTCTTT.

This clone showed up just once. Additional DNA sequences in this sample encode the identical CDR3. The chain links TRBV9 to TRBJ2-3; no definite D call. This CDR3 has 13 amino acids. V was cut by 0 bases and J by 1 base, with 3 bases left in between. CDR1 is SGDLS, CDR2 YYNGEE, per germline. This chain's CDR3 is CASSVAGTDTQYF. The CDR3 nucleotides are TGTGCCAGCAGCGTAGCGGGCACAGATACGCAGTATTTT. The whole variable domain, filled in from reference TRBV9 and TRBJ2-3, reads DSGVTQTPKHLITATGQRVTLRCSPRSGDLSVYWYQQSLDQGLQFLIQYYNGEERAKGNILERFSAQQFPDLHSELNLSSLELGDSALYFCASSVAGTDTQYFGPGTRLTVL.

The chain combines TRBV27 with TRBJ2-7; no reliable D call. This CDR3 comprises 12 residues. The germline V and J ends were trimmed by 1 base and 2 bases, with 3 bases remaining between them. CDR1 and CDR2 (germline): MNHEY, SMNVEV (reference sequence). The DNA of the CDR3 is TGTGCCAGCAGTTTATGGGCCTACGAGCAGTACTTC. The encoded protein is CASSLWAYEQYF.

Turning to this clone: At the DNA level, this CDR3 is encoded by other sequences in the same sample as well. The gene calls are TRBV19 and TRBJ2-1; D unresolved. The ends were cut back, 1 base at V and 8 bases at J, with 6 bases in the middle. Germline V gene lookup returns CDR1 LNHDA and CDR2 SQIVND (reference sequence). The CDR3 is 12 amino acids. The CDR3 region is CASSIGRDEQFF. DNA of the CDR3: TGTGCCAGTAGTATAGGTAGGGATGAGCAGTTCTTC.